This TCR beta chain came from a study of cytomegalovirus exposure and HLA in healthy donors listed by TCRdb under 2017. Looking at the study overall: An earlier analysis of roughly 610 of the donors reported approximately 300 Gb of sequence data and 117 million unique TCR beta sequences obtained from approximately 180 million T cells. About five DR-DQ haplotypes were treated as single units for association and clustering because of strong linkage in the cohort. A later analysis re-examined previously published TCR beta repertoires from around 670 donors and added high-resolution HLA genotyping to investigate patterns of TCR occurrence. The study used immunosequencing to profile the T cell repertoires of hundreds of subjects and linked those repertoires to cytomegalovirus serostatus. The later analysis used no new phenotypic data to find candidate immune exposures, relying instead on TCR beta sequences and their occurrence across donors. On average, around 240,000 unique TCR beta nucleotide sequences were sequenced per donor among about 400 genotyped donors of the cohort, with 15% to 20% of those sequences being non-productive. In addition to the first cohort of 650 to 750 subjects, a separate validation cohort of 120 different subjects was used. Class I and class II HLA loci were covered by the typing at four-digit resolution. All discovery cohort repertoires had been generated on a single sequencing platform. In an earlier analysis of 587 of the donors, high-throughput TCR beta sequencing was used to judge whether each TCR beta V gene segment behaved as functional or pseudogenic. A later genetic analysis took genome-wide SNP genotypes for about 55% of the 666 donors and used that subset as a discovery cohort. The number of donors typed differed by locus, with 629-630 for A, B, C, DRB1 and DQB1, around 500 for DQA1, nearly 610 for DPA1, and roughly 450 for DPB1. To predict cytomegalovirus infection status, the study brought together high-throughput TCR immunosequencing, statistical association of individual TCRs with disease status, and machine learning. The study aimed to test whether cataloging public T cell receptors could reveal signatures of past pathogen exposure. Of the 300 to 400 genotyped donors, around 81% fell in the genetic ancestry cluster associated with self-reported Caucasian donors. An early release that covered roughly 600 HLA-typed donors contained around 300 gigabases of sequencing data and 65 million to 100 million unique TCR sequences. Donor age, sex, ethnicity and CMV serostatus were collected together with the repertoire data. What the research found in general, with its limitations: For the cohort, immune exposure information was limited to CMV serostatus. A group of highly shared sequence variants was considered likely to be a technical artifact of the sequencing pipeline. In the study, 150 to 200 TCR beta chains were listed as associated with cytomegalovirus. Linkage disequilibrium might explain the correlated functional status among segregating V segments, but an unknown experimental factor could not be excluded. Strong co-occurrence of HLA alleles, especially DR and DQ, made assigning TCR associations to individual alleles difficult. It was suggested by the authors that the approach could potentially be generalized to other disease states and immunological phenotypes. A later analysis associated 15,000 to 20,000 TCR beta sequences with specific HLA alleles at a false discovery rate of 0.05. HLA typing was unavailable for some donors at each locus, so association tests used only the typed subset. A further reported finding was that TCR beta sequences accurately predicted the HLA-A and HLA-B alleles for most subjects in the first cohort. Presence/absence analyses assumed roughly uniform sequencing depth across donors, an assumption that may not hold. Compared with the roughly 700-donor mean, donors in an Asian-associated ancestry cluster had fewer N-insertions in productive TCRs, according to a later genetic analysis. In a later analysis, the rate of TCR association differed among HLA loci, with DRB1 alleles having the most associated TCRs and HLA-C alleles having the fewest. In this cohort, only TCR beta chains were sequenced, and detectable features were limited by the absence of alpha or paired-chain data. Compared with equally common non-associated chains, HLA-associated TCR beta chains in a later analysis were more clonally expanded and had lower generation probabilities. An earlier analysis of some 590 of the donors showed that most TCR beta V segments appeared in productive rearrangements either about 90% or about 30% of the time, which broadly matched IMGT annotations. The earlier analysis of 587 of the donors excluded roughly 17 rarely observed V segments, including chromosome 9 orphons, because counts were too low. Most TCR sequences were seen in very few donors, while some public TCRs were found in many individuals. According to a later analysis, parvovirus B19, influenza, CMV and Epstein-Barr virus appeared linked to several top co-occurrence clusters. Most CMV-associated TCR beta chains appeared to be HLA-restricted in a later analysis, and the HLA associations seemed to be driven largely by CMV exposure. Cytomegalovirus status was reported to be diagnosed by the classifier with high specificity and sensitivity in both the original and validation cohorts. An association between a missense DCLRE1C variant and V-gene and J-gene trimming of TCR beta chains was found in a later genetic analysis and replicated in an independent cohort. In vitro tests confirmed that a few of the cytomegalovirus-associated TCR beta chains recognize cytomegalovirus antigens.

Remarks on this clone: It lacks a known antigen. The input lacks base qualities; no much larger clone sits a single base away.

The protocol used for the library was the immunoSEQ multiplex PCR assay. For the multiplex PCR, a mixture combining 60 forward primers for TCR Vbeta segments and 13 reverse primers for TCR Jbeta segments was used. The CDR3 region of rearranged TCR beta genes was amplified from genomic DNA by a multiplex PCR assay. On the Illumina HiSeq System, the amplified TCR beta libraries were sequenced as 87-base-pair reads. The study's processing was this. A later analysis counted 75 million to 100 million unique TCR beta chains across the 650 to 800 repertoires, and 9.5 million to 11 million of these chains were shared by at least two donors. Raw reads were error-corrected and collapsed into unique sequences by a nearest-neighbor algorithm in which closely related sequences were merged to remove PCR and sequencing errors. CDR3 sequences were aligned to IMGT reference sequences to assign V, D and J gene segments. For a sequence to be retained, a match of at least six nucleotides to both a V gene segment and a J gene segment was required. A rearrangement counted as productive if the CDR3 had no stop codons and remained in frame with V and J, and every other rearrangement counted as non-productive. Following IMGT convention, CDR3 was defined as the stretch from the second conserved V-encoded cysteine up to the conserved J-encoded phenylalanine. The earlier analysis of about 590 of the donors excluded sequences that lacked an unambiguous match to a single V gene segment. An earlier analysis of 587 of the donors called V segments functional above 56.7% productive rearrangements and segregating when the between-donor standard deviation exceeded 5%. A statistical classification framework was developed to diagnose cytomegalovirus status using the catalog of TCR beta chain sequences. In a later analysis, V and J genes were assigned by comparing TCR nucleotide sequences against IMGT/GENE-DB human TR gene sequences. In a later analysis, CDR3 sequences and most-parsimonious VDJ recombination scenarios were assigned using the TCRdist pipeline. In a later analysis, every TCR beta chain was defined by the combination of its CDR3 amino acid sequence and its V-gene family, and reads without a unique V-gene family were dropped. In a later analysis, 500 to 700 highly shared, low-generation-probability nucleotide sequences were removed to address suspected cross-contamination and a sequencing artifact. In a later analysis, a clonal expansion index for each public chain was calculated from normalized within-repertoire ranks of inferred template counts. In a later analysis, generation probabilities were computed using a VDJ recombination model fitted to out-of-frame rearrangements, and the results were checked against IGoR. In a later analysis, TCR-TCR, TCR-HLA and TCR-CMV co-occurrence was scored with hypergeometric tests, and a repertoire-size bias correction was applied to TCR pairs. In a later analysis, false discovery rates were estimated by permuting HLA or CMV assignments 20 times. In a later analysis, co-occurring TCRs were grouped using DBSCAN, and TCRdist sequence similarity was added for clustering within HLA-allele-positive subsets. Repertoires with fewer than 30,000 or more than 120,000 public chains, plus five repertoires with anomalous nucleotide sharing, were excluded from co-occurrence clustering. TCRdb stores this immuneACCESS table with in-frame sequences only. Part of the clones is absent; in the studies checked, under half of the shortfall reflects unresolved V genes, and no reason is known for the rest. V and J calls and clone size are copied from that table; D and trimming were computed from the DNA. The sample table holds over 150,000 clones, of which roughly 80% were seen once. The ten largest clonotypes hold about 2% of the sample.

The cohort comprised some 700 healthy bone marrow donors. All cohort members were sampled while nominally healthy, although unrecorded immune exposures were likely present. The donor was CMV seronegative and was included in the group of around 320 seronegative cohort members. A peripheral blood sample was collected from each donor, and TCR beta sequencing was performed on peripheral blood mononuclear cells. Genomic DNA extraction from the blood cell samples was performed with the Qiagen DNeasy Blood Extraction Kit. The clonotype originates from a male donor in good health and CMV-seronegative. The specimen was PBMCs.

Here is the DNA: TGCGCCAGCAGCTTGTCAGGGCTTGGGGGCTACACCTTC. It specifies CASSLSGLGGYTF. The chain links TRBV5-1 with TRBJ1-2; the D region possibly corresponds to TRBD1 (5 bases align). V was cut back by 1 base and J by 8 bases, leaving a gap of 12 bases between them. The germline V gene yields SGHRS for CDR1 and YFSETQ for CDR2. Taken from cysteine to phenylalanine, the CDR3 has 13 residues. Of the read, only the CDR3 DNA is kept; its 39 bases are in frame from base 1.